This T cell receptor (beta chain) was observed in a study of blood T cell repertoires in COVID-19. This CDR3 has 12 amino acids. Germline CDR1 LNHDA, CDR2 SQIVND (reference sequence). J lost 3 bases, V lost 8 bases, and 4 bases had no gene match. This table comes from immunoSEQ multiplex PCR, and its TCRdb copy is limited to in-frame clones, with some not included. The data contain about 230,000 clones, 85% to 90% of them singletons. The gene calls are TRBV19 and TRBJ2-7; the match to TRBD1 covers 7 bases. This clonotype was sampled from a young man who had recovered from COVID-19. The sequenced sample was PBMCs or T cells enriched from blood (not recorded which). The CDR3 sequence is CASAGTDYEQYF. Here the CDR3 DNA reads TGTGCCAGTGCCGGGACAGACTACGAGCAGTACTTC.